The rows below give T cell receptor beta chains drawn from one sample of a study of blood T cell repertoires in COVID-19. Sequencing used immunoSEQ multiplex PCR; TCRdb keeps in-frame clones, though not all of them. Of fewer than 350,000 clones detected, approximately 91% appear once; the ten largest clones hold roughly 5.3%. The specimen was PBMCs or T cells enriched from blood (not recorded which). These receptors originate from a man in his 60s who had recovered from COVID-19. The CDR3 runs from the conserved cysteine through the conserved F or W. Fields, in order: J gene, CDR3 length, V gene, CDR3 protein.

j_gene: TRBJ1-2; len: 15; v_gene: TRBV19; CDR3aa: CASRGEAAGDYDYTF
j_gene: TRBJ1-1; len: 13; v_gene: TRBV7-8; CDR3aa: CASSSRGYTEAFF
j_gene: TRBJ2-7; len: 15; v_gene: TRBV7-9; CDR3aa: CASSSLDRGSYEQYF
j_gene: TRBJ2-1; len: 18; v_gene: TRBV24-1; CDR3aa: CATSDSGTSGRVVNEQFF
j_gene: TRBJ2-7; len: 13; v_gene: TRBV28; CDR3aa: CASSYRQGDEQYF
j_gene: TRBJ2-3; len: 15; v_gene: TRBV19; CDR3aa: CASGNSFGSTDTQYF
j_gene: TRBJ2-5; len: 13; v_gene: TRBV7-2; CDR3aa: CASSLTGEVTQYF
j_gene: TRBJ1-1; len: 17; v_gene: TRBV28; CDR3aa: CASSLPGTGPVYTEAFF
j_gene: TRBJ1-5; len: 17; v_gene: TRBV19; CDR3aa: CASSTDSTGWGNQPQHF
j_gene: TRBJ2-5; len: 16; v_gene: TRBV24-1; CDR3aa: CATSDTGTGRPETQYF
j_gene: TRBJ1-4; len: 16; v_gene: TRBV18; CDR3aa: CASSPGRGGTNEKLFF
j_gene: TRBJ2-1; len: 16; v_gene: TRBV15; CDR3aa: CATSRDGGYGTNEQFF
j_gene: TRBJ2-2; len: 17; v_gene: TRBV3-1/TRBV3-2; CDR3aa: CASSQGRTSGNTGELFF
j_gene: TRBJ1-6; len: 14; v_gene: TRBV7-9; CDR3aa: CASSPRVDNSPLHF
j_gene: TRBJ2-5; len: 14; v_gene: TRBV5-1; CDR3aa: CASSYGGGVVTQYF
j_gene: TRBJ2-7; len: 16; v_gene: TRBV7-9; CDR3aa: CASSLRGGGSRYEQYF
j_gene: TRBJ2-5; len: 15; v_gene: TRBV5-1; CDR3aa: CASSPQGEAFETQYF
j_gene: TRBJ2-1; len: 18; v_gene: TRBV10-3; CDR3aa: CAISEGTSGRASLVGQFF
j_gene: TRBJ1-5; len: 15; v_gene: TRBV30; CDR3aa: CAWSAGLSGNQPQHF
j_gene: TRBJ2-5; len: 13; v_gene: TRBV7-9; CDR3aa: CASSAAGSETQYF
j_gene: TRBJ1-6; len: 15; v_gene: TRBV7-9; CDR3aa: CASSLLGGGNSPLHF
j_gene: TRBJ2-7; len: 15; v_gene: TRBV5-4; CDR3aa: CASSSGTGVTYEQYF
j_gene: TRBJ2-3; len: 16; v_gene: TRBV5-1; CDR3aa: CATNLGTGTSTDTQYF
j_gene: TRBJ2-7; len: 16; v_gene: TRBV5-1; CDR3aa: CASSATSGSSPYEQYF
j_gene: TRBJ1-1; len: 15; v_gene: TRBV5-4; CDR3aa: CASSLAAQGNTEAFF
j_gene: TRBJ1-2; len: 14; v_gene: TRBV24-1; CDR3aa: CATSEPDRDYGYTF
j_gene: TRBJ1-5; len: 15; v_gene: TRBV6-5; CDR3aa: CASSSGQGGNQPQHF
j_gene: TRBJ2-5; len: 16; v_gene: TRBV4-1; CDR3aa: CASSQDPSGGYGSQYF
j_gene: TRBJ2-7; len: 15; v_gene: TRBV3-1/TRBV3-2; CDR3aa: CASSLTSGSLYEQYF
j_gene: TRBJ1-5; len: 16; v_gene: TRBV19; CDR3aa: CASRIPGSLGHQPQHF
j_gene: TRBJ2-5; len: 23; v_gene: TRBV18; CDR3aa: CASSPPNVGAGGQRTFSQETQYF
j_gene: TRBJ1-2; len: 12; v_gene: TRBV28; CDR3aa: CASSHRTDGYTF
j_gene: TRBJ1-2; len: 13; v_gene: TRBV28; CDR3aa: CASRRDSNYGYTF
j_gene: TRBJ1-4; len: 16; v_gene: TRBV28; CDR3aa: CASSLRGGTLGEKLFF
j_gene: TRBJ1-1; len: 14; v_gene: TRBV7-3; CDR3aa: CASSPGQVNTEAFF
j_gene: TRBJ2-7; len: 13; v_gene: TRBV6-2/TRBV6-3; CDR3aa: CASSYAGGPLQYF
j_gene: TRBJ2-1; len: 17; v_gene: TRBV19; CDR3aa: CASIAPRGAGAYNEQFF